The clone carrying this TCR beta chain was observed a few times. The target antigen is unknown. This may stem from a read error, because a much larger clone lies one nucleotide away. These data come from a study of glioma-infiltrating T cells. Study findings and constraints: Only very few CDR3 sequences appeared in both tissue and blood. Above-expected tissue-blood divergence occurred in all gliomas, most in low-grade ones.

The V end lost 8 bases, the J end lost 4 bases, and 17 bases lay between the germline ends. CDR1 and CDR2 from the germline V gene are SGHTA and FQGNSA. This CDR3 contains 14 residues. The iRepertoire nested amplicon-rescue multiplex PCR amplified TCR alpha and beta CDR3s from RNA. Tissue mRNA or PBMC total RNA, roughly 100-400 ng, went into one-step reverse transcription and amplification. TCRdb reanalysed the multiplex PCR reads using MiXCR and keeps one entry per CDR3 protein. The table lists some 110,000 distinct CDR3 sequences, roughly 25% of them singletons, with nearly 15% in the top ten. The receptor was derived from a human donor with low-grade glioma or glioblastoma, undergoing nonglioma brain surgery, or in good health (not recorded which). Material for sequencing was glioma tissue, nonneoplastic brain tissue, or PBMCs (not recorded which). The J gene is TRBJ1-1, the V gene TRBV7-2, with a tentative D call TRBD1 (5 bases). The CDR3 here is CASGLYGGTTEAFF. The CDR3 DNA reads TGTGCCAGCGGCCTCTACGGGGGAACCACTGAAGCTTTCTTT.